Listed below are T cell receptor beta chains from one sample, sequenced in a study of cytomegalovirus exposure and HLA in healthy donors. Profiled with immunoSEQ multiplex PCR; TCRdb holds only in-frame clones, not every one. The profile covers about 190,000 clones, with roughly 80% appearing a single time and approximately 3% taken by the ten largest. The sample was PBMCs. The receptors were sampled from a woman aged 25 to 39 in good health and CMV-seropositive. The CDR3 runs from the conserved cysteine through the conserved F or W. The order of the fields is V gene, D gene, J gene, clone size, CDR3 DNA, CDR3 protein. A D gene is named only where the DNA matches it firmly. Clone size appears in some rows only: once, few, many, or a class for an expanded clone.

V gene: TRBV6-1; D gene: -; J gene: TRBJ2-1; clone size: -; CDR3 DNA: TGTGCCAGCAGTGAAAGGGGAGGCAGCAACAATGAGCAGTTCTTC; CDR3 protein: CASSERGGSNNEQFF
V gene: TRBV6-1; D gene: -; J gene: TRBJ1-1; clone size: once; CDR3 DNA: TGTGCCAGCCACCCTGTGGCGGGCGCCAGACCTGAAGCTTTCTTT; CDR3 protein: CASHPVAGARPEAFF
V gene: TRBV28; D gene: TRBD2; J gene: TRBJ2-4; clone size: -; CDR3 DNA: TGTGCCAGCAGTTTAACGGGGGGAAACATTCAGTACTTC; CDR3 protein: CASSLTGGNIQYF
V gene: TRBV28; D gene: TRBD1; J gene: TRBJ1-5; clone size: -; CDR3 DNA: TGTGCCAGCAGTCCGGGGACAGGAAGGTGGCCCCAGCATTTT; CDR3 protein: CASSPGTGRWPQHF
V gene: TRBV10-3; D gene: TRBD1; J gene: TRBJ1-5; clone size: -; CDR3 DNA: TGTGCCATCAGTGAGTCACAGGGGCAGGGGGCTTCTCAGCCCCAGCATTTT; CDR3 protein: CAISESQGQGASQPQHF
V gene: TRBV5-4; D gene: -; J gene: TRBJ1-1; clone size: -; CDR3 DNA: TGTGCCAGCAGCCTGGGGTTCTATAACGCTGAAGCTTTCTTT; CDR3 protein: CASSLGFYNAEAFF
V gene: TRBV11-2; D gene: -; J gene: TRBJ1-4; clone size: -; CDR3 DNA: TGTGCCAGCAGCTTAGACAGGCGGGGGGAATACCATGAAAAACTGTTTTTT; CDR3 protein: CASSLDRRGEYHEKLFF
V gene: TRBV19; D gene: -; J gene: TRBJ2-7; clone size: once; CDR3 DNA: TGTGCCAGTAGTCCGGGACTGAATCCCTACGAGCAGTACTTC; CDR3 protein: CASSPGLNPYEQYF
V gene: TRBV5-1; D gene: -; J gene: TRBJ2-2; clone size: few; CDR3 DNA: TGCGCCAGCAGCTTGGACAGTAACACCGGGGAGCTGTTTTTT; CDR3 protein: CASSLDSNTGELFF
V gene: TRBV6-4; D gene: -; J gene: TRBJ2-7; clone size: -; CDR3 DNA: TGTGCCAGCAGTGAACCGACTGGCGGGTACCCTCCCCCCAACTTC; CDR3 protein: CASSEPTGGYPPPNF
V gene: TRBV4-1; D gene: TRBD1; J gene: TRBJ2-7; clone size: few; CDR3 DNA: TGCGCCAGCAGCGGCGACAGGGTTAGGTCCTACGAGCAGTACTTC; CDR3 protein: CASSGDRVRSYEQYF
V gene: TRBV28; D gene: TRBD1; J gene: TRBJ1-5; clone size: -; CDR3 DNA: TGTGCCAGCAGTTTCGCGACAGGGAATCAGCCCCAGCATTTT; CDR3 protein: CASSFATGNQPQHF
V gene: TRBV19; D gene: TRBD1; J gene: TRBJ1-5; clone size: -; CDR3 DNA: TGTGCCAGTAGCGACGGGACAGGGAATCAGCCCCAGCATTTT; CDR3 protein: CASSDGTGNQPQHF
V gene: TRBV11-3; D gene: TRBD2; J gene: TRBJ2-1; clone size: -; CDR3 DNA: TGTGCCAGCAGCTTCACTAGCGGGTACAATGAGCAGTTCTTC; CDR3 protein: CASSFTSGYNEQFF
V gene: TRBV28; D gene: TRBD2; J gene: TRBJ2-7; clone size: once; CDR3 DNA: TGTGCCAGCAGTTCTAGCGGGAAAGAGGTCTACGAGCAGTACTTC; CDR3 protein: CASSSSGKEVYEQYF
V gene: TRBV28; D gene: -; J gene: TRBJ2-7; clone size: few; CDR3 DNA: TGTGCCAGCAGCCTAACAGATTCCTACGAGCAGTACTTC; CDR3 protein: CASSLTDSYEQYF
V gene: TRBV10-2; D gene: TRBD1; J gene: TRBJ2-5; clone size: -; CDR3 DNA: TGCGCCAGCAGCGAACCTAGGACAGGTCAAGAGACCCAGTACTTC; CDR3 protein: CASSEPRTGQETQYF
V gene: TRBV2; D gene: TRBD1; J gene: TRBJ1-1; clone size: few; CDR3 DNA: TGTGCCAGCACCAGACAGGGGACTGAAGCTTTCTTT; CDR3 protein: CASTRQGTEAFF
V gene: TRBV5-1; D gene: TRBD2; J gene: TRBJ2-1; clone size: many; CDR3 DNA: TGCGCCAGCAGCCCGGGGACTAGCTGGGGAATTAACAATGAGCAGTTCTTC; CDR3 protein: CASSPGTSWGINNEQFF
V gene: TRBV15; D gene: TRBD1; J gene: TRBJ2-7; clone size: few; CDR3 DNA: TGTGCCACCAGCACCCGGGACAGTGCGTCCTACGAGCAGTACTTC; CDR3 protein: CATSTRDSASYEQYF
V gene: TRBV5-6; D gene: TRBD1; J gene: TRBJ1-5; clone size: -; CDR3 DNA: TGTGCCAGCAGCTTAGGACAGGTCAATCAGCCCCAGCATTTT; CDR3 protein: CASSLGQVNQPQHF
V gene: TRBV6-6; D gene: -; J gene: TRBJ2-2; clone size: -; CDR3 DNA: TGTGCCAGCAGTCCCTCAGGGCTTAACACCGGGGAGCTGTTTTTT; CDR3 protein: CASSPSGLNTGELFF
V gene: TRBV4-1; D gene: -; J gene: TRBJ2-3; clone size: once; CDR3 DNA: TGCGCCAGCAGCCAAGATCAATCACTTAGGGGGGATACGCAGTATTTT; CDR3 protein: CASSQDQSLRGDTQYF
V gene: TRBV13; D gene: TRBD1; J gene: TRBJ2-1; clone size: -; CDR3 DNA: TGTGCCAGCAGCTCGGGACAGAAACGGGGCAATGAGCAGTTCTTC; CDR3 protein: CASSSGQKRGNEQFF
V gene: TRBV28; D gene: -; J gene: TRBJ2-2; clone size: few; CDR3 DNA: TGTGCCAGCAGTTTACGCACCGGGGAGCTGTTTTTT; CDR3 protein: CASSLRTGELFF
V gene: TRBV6-4; D gene: TRBD1; J gene: TRBJ2-7; clone size: few; CDR3 DNA: TGTGCCAGCAGTGACTCGGACAGGGGCGAGCAGTACTTC; CDR3 protein: CASSDSDRGEQYF
V gene: TRBV11-2; D gene: TRBD2; J gene: TRBJ2-3; clone size: -; CDR3 DNA: TGTGCCAGCAGCTTAGATTTCCTAGCGGGAAGCACAGATACGCAGTATTTT; CDR3 protein: CASSLDFLAGSTDTQYF
V gene: TRBV6-8; D gene: TRBD2; J gene: TRBJ2-1; clone size: -; CDR3 DNA: TGTGCCAGCAGTTACCCGAGGACTAGCGGGAGTATCTACAATGAGCAGTTCTTC; CDR3 protein: CASSYPRTSGSIYNEQFF
V gene: TRBV27; D gene: TRBD2; J gene: TRBJ2-3; clone size: -; CDR3 DNA: TGTGCCAGCAGTTTCCTTAGCGGGGGGCCCGATACGCAGTATTTT; CDR3 protein: CASSFLSGGPDTQYF
V gene: TRBV6-1; D gene: TRBD2; J gene: TRBJ2-7; clone size: -; CDR3 DNA: TGTGCCAGCTTTCTCACGACTAGCCTGGGGCACGAGCAGTACTTC; CDR3 protein: CASFLTTSLGHEQYF
V gene: TRBV28; D gene: -; J gene: TRBJ2-7; clone size: -; CDR3 DNA: TGTGCCAGCAGTTCACGACAGGGGCTGAGCGGGAGGATCCCCTCCTACGAGCAGTACTTC; CDR3 protein: CASSSRQGLSGRIPSYEQYF
V gene: TRBV28; D gene: TRBD2; J gene: TRBJ2-3; clone size: -; CDR3 DNA: TGTGCCAGCAGTTTACTCGAGCTAGCGGGAGGGCCTAGCACAGATACGCAGTATTTT; CDR3 protein: CASSLLELAGGPSTDTQYF
V gene: TRBV7-2; D gene: TRBD1; J gene: TRBJ2-6; clone size: -; CDR3 DNA: TGTGCCAGCAGCTTGACAGGGGGCTCTGGGGCCAACGTCCTGACTTTC; CDR3 protein: CASSLTGGSGANVLTF
V gene: TRBV7-9; D gene: -; J gene: TRBJ2-2; clone size: -; CDR3 DNA: TGTTCCAGCAGCCGATCCCCCGGGATGAACACCGGGGAGCTGTTTTTT; CDR3 protein: CSSSRSPGMNTGELFF
V gene: TRBV6-1; D gene: -; J gene: TRBJ2-7; clone size: -; CDR3 DNA: TGTGCCACCTCAGACAGGCGCTTAACCTACGAGCAGTACTTC; CDR3 protein: CATSDRRLTYEQYF
V gene: TRBV19; D gene: -; J gene: TRBJ2-1; clone size: once; CDR3 DNA: TGTGCCAGTAGTATGGGGGGCTACAATGAGCAGTTCTTC; CDR3 protein: CASSMGGYNEQFF
V gene: TRBV7-9; D gene: -; J gene: TRBJ1-1; clone size: few; CDR3 DNA: TGTGCCAGCAGTGATGGAGGGAACACTGAAGCTTTCTTT; CDR3 protein: CASSDGGNTEAFF
V gene: TRBV6-4; D gene: -; J gene: TRBJ1-6; clone size: -; CDR3 DNA: TGTGCCAGCAGTGAAATGGTGGGCAATTCACCCCTCCACTTT; CDR3 protein: CASSEMVGNSPLHF
V gene: TRBV6-6; D gene: -; J gene: TRBJ2-7; clone size: few; CDR3 DNA: TGTGCCAGCAGTTACTCGGCCGAGCAGTACTTC; CDR3 protein: CASSYSAEQYF
V gene: TRBV5-1; D gene: TRBD1; J gene: TRBJ1-1; clone size: -; CDR3 DNA: TGCGCCAGCAGCTTGGATGGGACAGGGGGCGCGGGTATGGCTGAAGCTTTCTTT; CDR3 protein: CASSLDGTGGAGMAEAFF
V gene: TRBV28; D gene: TRBD1; J gene: TRBJ1-1; clone size: -; CDR3 DNA: TGTGCCAGCAGTTCACAGGGGGTGGAGAACACTGAAGCTTTCTTT; CDR3 protein: CASSSQGVENTEAFF
V gene: TRBV7-9; D gene: TRBD1; J gene: TRBJ1-2; clone size: -; CDR3 DNA: TGTGCCAGCAGCTCGGACAGGTTGGATGGCTACACCTTC; CDR3 protein: CASSSDRLDGYTF
V gene: TRBV6-5; D gene: -; J gene: TRBJ1-1; clone size: -; CDR3 DNA: TGTGCCAGCAGCCTAATCATGAACACTGAAGCTTTCTTT; CDR3 protein: CASSLIMNTEAFF
V gene: TRBV27; D gene: -; J gene: TRBJ2-5; clone size: -; CDR3 DNA: TGTGCCAGCAGTTTAAGGGAGGGGGAGGCCCAGTACTTC; CDR3 protein: CASSLREGEAQYF
V gene: TRBV4-2; D gene: -; J gene: TRBJ1-1; clone size: few; CDR3 DNA: TGTGCCAGCAGCCAACCCTTAAGAGGGAACACTGAAGCTTTCTTT; CDR3 protein: CASSQPLRGNTEAFF
V gene: TRBV7-9; D gene: TRBD2; J gene: TRBJ2-1; clone size: -; CDR3 DNA: TGTGCCAGCAGCTTAGAGAGGGGACTAGGAAATGAGCAGTTCTTC; CDR3 protein: CASSLERGLGNEQFF
V gene: TRBV11-2; D gene: TRBD2; J gene: TRBJ2-7; clone size: -; CDR3 DNA: TGTGCCAGCAGCCCCGGGGGGGGGACGGACGAGCAGTACTTC; CDR3 protein: CASSPGGGTDEQYF
V gene: TRBV27; D gene: -; J gene: TRBJ1-5; clone size: -; CDR3 DNA: TGTGCCAGCAGTTCCGGCGAGGGTCAGCCCCAGCATTTT; CDR3 protein: CASSSGEGQPQHF
V gene: TRBV11-2; D gene: -; J gene: TRBJ2-7; clone size: few; CDR3 DNA: TGTGCCAGCAGCTTAGACACCTCCTACTACGAGCAGTACTTC; CDR3 protein: CASSLDTSYYEQYF